This T cell receptor (beta chain) was sequenced for a study of T cells in Graves' hyperthyroidism and ophthalmopathy (dated 2019 in TCRdb). In the study overall: Peripheral blood samples were taken at initial diagnosis, before any treatment was given. A discovery cohort of about 95 patients, approximately 45 with Graves' ophthalmopathy and over 55 with stable Graves' hyperthyroidism, was used to find distinguishing TCR V-J signatures. Prospective prediction of ophthalmopathy was tested in an independent validation cohort consisting of roughly 20 hyperthyroidism patients and more than 15 patients who later progressed to ophthalmopathy. The 90 to 100 discovery patients were randomly divided into training and test sets at a 7:3 ratio. Thyroid tissue and blood T-cell repertoires from more than five Graves' hyperthyroidism patients were also compared in the study. After blood sampling, hyperthyroidism patients were treated with methimazole at a starting dose of 30 mg daily, and ophthalmopathy patients were treated with high-dose intravenous methylprednisolone. TCR Vbeta CDR3 sequencing of 120 to 150 peripheral blood samples (under 45 ophthalmopathy, under 80 hyperthyroidism and some 17 progressor patients) is reported in the paper. What the study reported, not specific to this receptor: In validation, the model predicted progression to ophthalmopathy a median of approximately 6.6 months before onset, with over 55% sensitivity and roughly 73% specificity. A model built on a 13 V-J signature distinguished ophthalmopathy from stable hyperthyroidism, reaching around 87% sensitivity and 81.08% specificity in cross-validation and 80%/75% in testing. No statistical method was used to set the sample size in advance, and investigators knew the group allocation. Blood samples also contained most of the expanded thyroid clonotypes (frequency above 0.001), which suggests that blood repertoires may reflect thyroid immune responses.

Hyperthyroidism patients were newly diagnosed, with disease duration under 2 months, and aged 18 to 65 years. Any patient with an uncontrolled infection, another autoimmune disease, pregnancy or lactation was excluded. Clinical symptoms, serum thyroxine and TRAb, thyroid ultrasound, and orbital computed tomography formed the basis for the diagnoses. Blood from progressor patients was collected at the time of first diagnosis with hyperthyroidism, before any ophthalmopathy symptoms had appeared. Ficoll-Paque density gradient centrifugation was used to isolate PBMCs from 9.5 to 10 ml of fresh peripheral blood. Patients classed as progressors first received a Graves' hyperthyroidism diagnosis and then went on to develop ophthalmopathy during follow-up. Total RNA was extracted with Trizol reagent, and quality was checked on an Agilent 2100 Bioanalyzer. The junction carries 12 bases between V and J, which are trimmed by 8 bases and 1 base respectively. The CDR3 measures 13 amino acids from cysteine to phenylalanine. Only the CDR3 part of the read is kept: 39 bases, read in frame from the first base. The germline V gene sets CDR1 to MNHNS and CDR2 to SASEGT.

This clonotype was picked up many times. The specificity of this receptor is unknown. No much larger clone is present one base from it, and per-base qualities are unavailable. TCR beta CDR3 regions were amplified from RNA transcripts. The TCR CDR3 was subjected to a first round of RT-PCR using the HTBI primer set and the Qiagen OneStep RT-PCR kit. Libraries were constructed in a second round of multiplex PCR, after which size selection and purification were carried out. Libraries were sequenced paired-end with 100 bp reads on an Illumina HiSeq2000. Per the original workflow: SOAPnuke was used to process the raw data, with reads discarded if the reads contained adapters or uncalled bases, had a mean Phred below 15, or lacked an exact constant-primer or identifier match. High-quality paired reads were merged with COPE v1.2.5, and unique nucleotide sequences were defined as clonotypes. MiTCR v1.1 was used to align clonotypes to the IMGT TRBV, TRBD and TRBJ reference segments. Analysis was restricted to V-J combinations with a frequency above 0.0001, which covered roughly 99% of repertoires. A TCS score was defined as the ratio between F50 (clonal expansion) and ExV (chaos), using BLOSUM62-based TCRdist between CDR3 peptides within each V-J. Welch's t-statistics and random forest reduced fewer than 600 V-J features to roughly 13, which were used in a naive Bayes classifier (R e1071). TCRdb cleaned the public reads at Q25 with fastp, built clones with MiXCR and kept in-frame beta chains. Merged by CDR3 protein, the rows form single entries marked with the most common genes and DNA. The V and J calls and clone size come from TCRdb's table, not from the authors' own analysis. The sample has around 300,000 distinct CDR3 sequences on record, roughly 14% of them singletons. The ten top clones hold approximately 8.6% of the sample.

The rearrangement joined TRBV6-1 to TRBJ2-7; D gene: possibly TRBD2, on 6 matching bases. Sequencing was carried out using blood. The source of this sequence is a woman aged 30 to 39 with Graves' hyperthyroidism that later progressed to Graves' ophthalmopathy. The sequenced DNA: TGTGCCAGCCGGGGGACGGGGTCCTACGAGCAGTACTTC. Translation gives CASRGTGSYEQYF.